This record looks at one T cell receptor (beta chain) sequence and its context. These data come from a study of blood T cell repertoires in COVID-19. About the study: PBMCs, B-cell-depleted T cells, or T cells provided the cDNA or gDNA that made up the material.

The CDR3 is 15 amino acids. Here immunoSEQ multiplex PCR was the method, and the copy in TCRdb shows in-frame clones only, minus some. The repertoire consists of fewer than 45,000 clones, with approximately 85% occurring once and the leading ten covering about 31%. Sequencing was done on a sample of peripheral blood. This chain connects TRBV21-1 to TRBJ1-4; no DNA check was done on the table's D call, TRBD1. TRBV21-1 is flagged as a pseudogene. The receptor's source is a woman aged 80 or over with acute or convalescent COVID-19. DNA for the CDR3: TGTGCCAGCAGGACAAGGACACTCAATAATGAAAAACTGTTTTTT. Its translation: CASRTRTLNNEKLFF.